A single sample is the source of the 22 T cell receptor beta chains below, sequenced in a study of PD-1 blockade in classical Hodgkin lymphoma. Data came from immunoSEQ multiplex PCR; TCRdb stores just in-frame clones and leaves some out. The sample lists roughly 21,000 clones; roughly 89% were seen once. Time point noted: newly diagnosed, previously untreated cHL patient sample. Applied to thawed PBMCs, magnetic negative selection was the method used to isolate CD8+ T cells. Sequenced: CD8+ T cells from blood. The receptors were sampled from a human donor with classical Hodgkin lymphoma.

The chain combines TRBV28 with TRBJ2-5, with 12 bases aligning to TRBD1. The V segment lost 6 bases and the J segment 0 bases; nucleotides outside the gene matches: 8. This CDR3 contains 17 residues. Germline CDR1 reads MDHEN; CDR2 reads SYDVKM. The chain's CDR3 is CASRSGQGARYQETQYF. CDR3 DNA: TGTGCCAGCAGGTCGGGACAGGGGGCAAGGTACCAAGAGACCCAGTACTTC.

The chain has TRBV25-1 and TRBJ2-5; D is ambiguous. Germline values: CDR1 MGHDK, CDR2 SYGVNS. Trimming cost V 3 bases and J 12 bases, with 14 bases left between them. The CDR3 has 12 residues. The CDR3 loop reads CASSDWAPYKYF. As DNA, the CDR3 is TGTGCCAGCAGTGATTGGGCCCCCTACAAGTACTTC.

CDR3 coding DNA: TGTGCCAGCAGTTCGGGTAGGACCACTGAAGCTTTCTTT. Its protein product is CASSSGRTTEAFF. The V and J genes are TRBV28 and TRBJ1-1; D call uncertain. Germline CDR1 and CDR2: MDHEN and SYDVKM. V was trimmed by 4 bases and J by 4 bases, leaving 10 bases between them. There are 13 residues in the CDR3.

This clone was counted only a few times. The rearrangement links TRBV10-1 to TRBJ2-7; D unresolved. This CDR3 has 13 residues. Trimming left V 5 bases short and J 3 bases short, with 11 bases between. CDR1 WNHNN and CDR2 SYGVQD come from the germline V gene (reference sequence). The CDR3 is CASSPRIGYEQYF. The CDR3 nucleotides read TGCGCCAGCAGTCCCAGGATCGGCTACGAGCAGTACTTC.

The chain uses TRBV7-3 and TRBJ2-5; D gene unclear. The V gene lost 4 bases and the J gene lost 4 bases, with 16 bases spanning the gap. Germline lookup yields CDR1 SGHTA and CDR2 FQGTGA. There are 15 residues in the CDR3. The CDR3 DNA is TGTGCCAGCAGCTCTTATGGCGGCCGGGCAGAGACCCAGTACTTC. Amino acids: CASSSYGGRAETQYF.

V gene TRBV9 combines with J gene TRBJ2-5; 7 bases fit TRBD1. Losses at the gene ends were 3 bases for V and 4 bases for J; bases not matched to a gene: 9. CDR1 and CDR2 from the germline V gene are SGDLS and YYNGEE. The CDR3 totals 15 residues. The CDR3 reads CASSGLDREIETQYF. The CDR3 nucleotides are TGTGCCAGCAGCGGCCTAGACAGGGAGATAGAGACCCAGTACTTC.

This clone was picked up one time. The chain links TRBV5-1 to TRBJ2-1; 10 nucleotides agree with TRBD2. The J segment lost 4 bases and the V segment lost 0 bases, leaving 7 bases of the junction unmatched. CDR3 length: 17 amino acids. Germline lookup yields CDR1 SGHRS and CDR2 YFSETQ. The CDR3 DNA follows: TGCGCCAGCAGCTTGGCTCAACTAGCGGGGCGATACAATGAGCAGTTCTTC. This translates into CASSLAQLAGRYNEQFF. The full variable domain, its missing parts supplied by reference TRBV5-1 and TRBJ2-1, is KAGVTQTPRYLIKTRGQQVTLSCSPISGHRSVSWYQQTPGQGLQFLFEYFSETQRNKGNFPGRFSGRQFSNSRSEMNVSTLELGDSALYLCASSLAQLAGRYNEQFFGPGTRLTVL.

The gene calls are TRBV4-1 and TRBJ2-5; 7 positions match TRBD2. CDR1 MGHRA and CDR2 YSYEKL come from the germline V gene. Germline trimming cut 2 bases from V and 2 bases from J; bases unmatched to any gene: 8. The CDR3 is made up of 16 amino acids. CDR3 region: CASSQTKRGPQETQYF. The DNA for the CDR3 is TGCGCCAGCAGCCAAACAAAGCGGGGTCCTCAAGAGACCCAGTACTTC.

This sequence joins TRBV19 and TRBJ1-4; D unclear. This CDR3 spans 14 amino acids. Trimming pared 9 bases from V and 4 bases from J, leaving 15 bases between. Germline CDR1 LNHDA, CDR2 SQIVND (reference sequence). CDR3 nucleotide sequence: TGTGCCAGCAGACTAGACCTCTATAATGAAAAACTGTTTTTT. This codes for CASRLDLYNEKLFF.

The sample holds one count of this clone. The rearrangement joins TRBV15 to TRBJ2-2; 8 nucleotides match TRBD2. Germline V gene lookup returns CDR1 LNHNV and CDR2 YYDKDF (reference sequence). With V trimmed by 5 bases and J by 2 bases, 13 bases remained unmatched. The CDR3 is 18 residues long. CDR3 amino acids: CATSFPRGAGANTGELFF. CDR3 in DNA: TGTGCCACCAGCTTCCCCCGGGGAGCGGGGGCTAACACCGGGGAGCTGTTTTTT.

The chain combines TRBV28 with TRBJ2-2; the D is unclear. Deletions cut 3 bases from V and 7 bases from J, with 15 bases between. Germline lookup yields CDR1 MDHEN and CDR2 SYDVKM. The CDR3 is made up of 15 amino acids. CDR3 bases: TGTGCCAGCAGTTTTTCGGGCCCGGTCGGCGGGGAGCTGTTTTTT. It yields the protein CASSFSGPVGGELFF. Drawing the rest from reference TRBV28 and TRBJ2-2, the complete variable domain is DVKVTQSSRYLVKRTGEKVFLECVQDMDHENMFWYRQDPGLGLRLIYFSYDVKMKEKGDIPEGYSVSREKKERFSLILESASTNQTSMYLCASSFSGPVGGELFFGEGSRLTVL.

J is TRBJ1-1 and V is TRBV6-5; weak D call: TRBD1 (5 bases). Germline-derived CDR1 and CDR2 are MNHEY and SVGAGI. The CDR3 spans 15 residues. The ends were cut back, 2 bases at V and 2 bases at J, with 12 bases in the middle. CDR3 coding DNA: TGTGCCAGCAGTTACCAACCAGGGTTAAACACTGAAGCTTTCTTT. This codes for CASSYQPGLNTEAFF.

In its sample, this clone was seen once. This chain links TRBV27 with TRBJ2-7; 8 bases line up with TRBD2. The CDR3 loop spans 14 amino acids. In germline, CDR1 is MNHEY, CDR2 SMNVEV (reference sequence). Trimming cost V 8 bases and J 3 bases; bases outside gene matches: 9. CDR3 loop: CASSPLTSVYEQYF. CDR3 DNA: TGTGCCAGCTCCCCCCTGACTAGCGTCTACGAGCAGTACTTC.

The chain carries TRBV7-2 and TRBJ2-5, with TRBD2 identical over 12 bases. J lost 1 base, V lost 5 bases, and 5 bases had no gene match. CDR1 is SGHTA, CDR2 FQGNSA, per germline. This CDR3 is 16 amino acids long. The CDR3 is CASSHWTSGVQETQYF. The CDR3 DNA sequence: TGTGCCAGCAGCCACTGGACTAGCGGGGTCCAAGAGACCCAGTACTTC.

This chain connects TRBV6-1 to TRBJ1-2; no reliable D call. CDR3 length equals 11 residues. V gave up 7 bases and J gave up 6 bases, with 9 bases separating them. The germline gives CDR1 MNHNS, CDR2 SASEGT. CDR3 bases: TGTGCCAGCAAGGGTATCGATGGCTACACCTTC. This encodes CASKGIDGYTF.

This chain joins TRBV9 and TRBJ1-1; no definite D call. The CDR3 spans 13 residues. Per germline, CDR1 SGDLS and CDR2 YYNGEE. V shed 5 bases and J shed 5 bases, with 13 bases lying between them. In nucleotides, the CDR3 is TGTGCCAGCAGTTCATCTGCTGGGACTGAAGCTTTCTTT. Protein product: CASSSSAGTEAFF.

V is TRBV28 and J is TRBJ2-1; D not certain. The V end lost 6 bases, the J end lost 11 bases, and 20 bases lay between the germline ends. The CDR3 spans 14 residues. Germline V gene data show CDR1 as MDHEN and CDR2 as SYDVKM. The CDR3: CASRQGVWNGKQFF. CDR3 sequence (DNA): TGTGCCAGCAGACAAGGCGTGTGGAACGGTAAGCAGTTCTTC.

The chain carries TRBV7-2 and TRBJ2-7, with TRBD1 as a possible D gene (5 bases). Germline values: CDR1 SGHTA, CDR2 FQGNSA. V lost 2 bases and J 2 bases, leaving 13 bases between the germline ends. CDR3 size: 15 residues. CDR3 loop: CASSLWQGMTYEQYF. The CDR3, as DNA: TGTGCCAGCAGCTTATGGCAGGGTATGACCTACGAGCAGTACTTC.

The chain couples TRBV19 to TRBJ1-5; D is undetermined. The V gene lost 0 bases and the J gene lost 5 bases, with 5 bases spanning the gap. Germline CDR1 is LNHDA and CDR2 is SQIVND (reference sequence). This CDR3 is 13 amino acids long. The chain's CDR3 is CASSIDGDQPQHF. The CDR3 DNA follows: TGTGCCAGTAGTATAGATGGGGATCAGCCCCAGCATTTT.

The rearrangement links TRBV5-6 to TRBJ2-3; 7 bases align to TRBD1. CDR1 is SGHDT, CDR2 YYEEEE, per germline. Losses at the gene ends were 4 bases for V and 2 bases for J; bases not matched to a gene: 10. CDR3 length equals 16 residues. For the CDR3, the DNA is TGTGCCAGCAGCCCGGGACAGATGTATCTCACAGATACGCAGTATTTT. As protein: CASSPGQMYLTDTQYF.

This chain links TRBV28 with TRBJ1-1; the D gene is possibly TRBD1 (5 bases). This CDR3 spans 13 amino acids. Per the germline V gene, CDR1 is MDHEN and CDR2 is SYDVKM. V shed 3 bases and J shed 7 bases, with 12 bases lying between them. The chain's CDR3 is CASSFGTTVEAFF. CDR3 nucleotides: TGTGCCAGCAGTTTTGGAACGACAGTTGAAGCTTTCTTT.

This CDR3 reads CAIRPGGHNEQFF. The CDR3 coding sequence is TGTGCCATCAGGCCGGGGGGCCATAATGAGCAGTTCTTC. The rearrangement uses TRBV10-3 and TRBJ2-1; the D gene is possibly TRBD2 (7 bases). Trimming cost V 6 bases and J 7 bases, with 13 bases left between them. Germline CDR1 reads ENHRY; CDR2 reads SYGVKD. The CDR3 sequence is 13 residues long.